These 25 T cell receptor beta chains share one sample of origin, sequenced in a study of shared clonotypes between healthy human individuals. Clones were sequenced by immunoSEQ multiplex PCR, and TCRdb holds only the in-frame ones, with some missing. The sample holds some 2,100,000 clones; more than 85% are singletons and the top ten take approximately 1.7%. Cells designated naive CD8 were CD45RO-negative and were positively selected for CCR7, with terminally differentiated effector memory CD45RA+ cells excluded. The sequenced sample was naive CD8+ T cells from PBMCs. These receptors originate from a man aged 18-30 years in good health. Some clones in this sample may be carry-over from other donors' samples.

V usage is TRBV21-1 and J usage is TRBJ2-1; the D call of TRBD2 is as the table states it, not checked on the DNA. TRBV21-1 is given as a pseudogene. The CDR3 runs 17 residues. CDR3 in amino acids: CASSKRSCGSGNNEQFF. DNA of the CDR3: TGTGCCAGCAGCAAACGGTCTTGCGGGAGTGGCAACAATGAGCAGTTCTTC.

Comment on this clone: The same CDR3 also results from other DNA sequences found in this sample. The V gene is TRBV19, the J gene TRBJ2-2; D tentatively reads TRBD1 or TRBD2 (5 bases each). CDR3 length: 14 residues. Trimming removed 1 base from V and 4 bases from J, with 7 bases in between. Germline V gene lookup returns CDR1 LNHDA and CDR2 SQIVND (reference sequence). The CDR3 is CASSIGGSTGELFF. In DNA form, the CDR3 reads TGTGCCAGTAGTATAGGGGGGAGCACCGGGGAGCTGTTTTTT.

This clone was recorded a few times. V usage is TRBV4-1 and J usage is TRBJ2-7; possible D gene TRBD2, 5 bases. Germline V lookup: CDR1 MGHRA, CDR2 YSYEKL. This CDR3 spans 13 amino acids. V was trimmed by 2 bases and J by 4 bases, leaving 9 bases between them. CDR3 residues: CASSQLLAYEQYF. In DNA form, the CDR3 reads TGCGCCAGCAGCCAACTTCTAGCATACGAGCAGTACTTC.

CDR3 coding DNA: TGTGCCACCAGCGGCGGAGTACAGGGGGACGGTTTTTTAAGGTCTGAAGCTTTCTTT. This translates into CATSGGVQGDGFLRSEAFF. This chain links TRBV15 with TRBJ1-1; TRBD1 aligns across 8 bases. Germline trimming cut 5 bases from V and 6 bases from J; bases unmatched to any gene: 23. Germline loops: CDR1 LNHNV, CDR2 YYDKDF (reference sequence). CDR3 length equals 19 residues.

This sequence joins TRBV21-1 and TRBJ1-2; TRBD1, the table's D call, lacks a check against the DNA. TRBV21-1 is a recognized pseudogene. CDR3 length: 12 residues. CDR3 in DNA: TGTGCCAGCAGCAAAGGGGGCCATGGCTACACCTTC. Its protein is CASSKGGHGYTF.

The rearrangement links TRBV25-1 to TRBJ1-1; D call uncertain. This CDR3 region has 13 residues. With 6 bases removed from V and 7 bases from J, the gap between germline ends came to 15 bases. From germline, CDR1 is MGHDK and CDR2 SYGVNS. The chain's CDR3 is CASRVKWKGEAFF. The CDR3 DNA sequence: TGTGCCAGCAGGGTGAAATGGAAGGGTGAAGCTTTCTTT.

The CDR3 DNA reads TGTGCCACCAGCAGAGATCGAAGTGCGAACACTGAAGCTTTCTTT. Translated: CATSRDRSANTEAFF. This chain uses TRBV15 with TRBJ1-1; D ambiguous. The CDR3 runs to 15 residues. The V gene's germline CDR1 is LNHNV and CDR2 YYDKDF (reference sequence). V was pared by 0 bases and J by 1 base, with 9 bases between. The entire variable domain, with the rest obtained from reference TRBV15 and TRBJ1-1, is as follows: DAMVIQNPRYQVTQFGKPVTLSCSQTLNHNVMYWYQQKSSQAPKLLFHYYDKDFNNEADTPDNFQSRRPNTSFCFLDIRSPGLGDTAMYLCATSRDRSANTEAFFGQGTRLTVV.

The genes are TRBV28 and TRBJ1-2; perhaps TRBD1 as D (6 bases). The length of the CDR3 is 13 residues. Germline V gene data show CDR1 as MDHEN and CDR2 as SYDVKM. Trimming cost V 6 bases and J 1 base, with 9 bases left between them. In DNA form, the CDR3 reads TGTGCCAGCAGGCCAGGGGTTAACTATGGCTACACCTTC. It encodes CASRPGVNYGYTF.

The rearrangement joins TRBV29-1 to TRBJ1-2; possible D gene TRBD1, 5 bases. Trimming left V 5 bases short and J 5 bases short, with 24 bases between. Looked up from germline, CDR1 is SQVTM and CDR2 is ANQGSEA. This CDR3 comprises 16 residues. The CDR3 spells CSVFGGVLWGEYGYTF. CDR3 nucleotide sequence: TGCAGCGTTTTTGGGGGGGTTTTATGGGGAGAATATGGCTACACCTTC.

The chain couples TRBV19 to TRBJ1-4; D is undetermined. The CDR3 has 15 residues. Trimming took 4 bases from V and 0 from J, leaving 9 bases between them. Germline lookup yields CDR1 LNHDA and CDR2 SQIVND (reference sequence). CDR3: CASSNSAATNEKLFF. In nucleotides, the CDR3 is TGTGCCAGTAGTAACAGTGCAGCAACTAATGAAAAACTGTTTTTT.

The CDR3 region is CASSDDSSYYEQYF. The CDR3 DNA reads as TGCGCCAGCAGCGATGACAGTAGTTACTACGAGCAGTACTTC. The chain has TRBV10-1 and TRBJ2-7, with D tentatively TRBD1 (5 bases). The V and J ends lost 6 bases and 3 bases respectively, with 15 bases between them. This CDR3 has 14 amino acids. The germline V gene encodes CDR1 WNHNN and CDR2 SYGVQD (reference sequence).

CDR3 protein: CASSLGSIYGYTF. The DNA for the CDR3 is TGTGCCAGCAGTTTAGGTTCAATCTATGGCTACACCTTC. This chain joins TRBV27 and TRBJ1-2; D is ambiguous. Germline V gene lookup returns CDR1 MNHEY and CDR2 SMNVEV (reference sequence). The CDR3 contains 13 residues. Trimming shortened V by 2 bases and J by 4 bases, and 8 bases separated the two germline ends.

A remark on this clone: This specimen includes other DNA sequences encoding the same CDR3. The CDR3 coding sequence is TGCGCCAGCAGCCAAGATCTGGGCAGTTCCTACGAGCAGTACTTC. Amino acid sequence: CASSQDLGSSYEQYF. V is TRBV4-1 and J is TRBJ2-7; D gene uncertain. Germline V gives CDR1 MGHRA, CDR2 YSYEKL. Between the trimmed V and J ends, which lost 0 bases and 1 base, there was a span of 10 bases. The length of the CDR3 is 15 residues.

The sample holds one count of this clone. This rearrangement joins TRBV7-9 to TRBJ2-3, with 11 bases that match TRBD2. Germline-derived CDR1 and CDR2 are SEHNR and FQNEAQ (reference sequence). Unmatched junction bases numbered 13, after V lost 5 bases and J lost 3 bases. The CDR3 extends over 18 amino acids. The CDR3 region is CASSEGLAVLGGTDTQYF. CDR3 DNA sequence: TGTGCCAGCAGCGAGGGACTAGCGGTCCTGGGGGGGACAGATACGCAGTATTTT. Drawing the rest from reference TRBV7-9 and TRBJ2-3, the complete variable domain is DTGVSQNPRHKITKRGQNVTFRCDPISEHNRLYWYRQTLGQGPEFLTYFQNEAQLEKSRLLSDRFSAERPKGSFSTLEIQRTEQGDSAMYLCASSEGLAVLGGTDTQYFGPGTRLTVL.

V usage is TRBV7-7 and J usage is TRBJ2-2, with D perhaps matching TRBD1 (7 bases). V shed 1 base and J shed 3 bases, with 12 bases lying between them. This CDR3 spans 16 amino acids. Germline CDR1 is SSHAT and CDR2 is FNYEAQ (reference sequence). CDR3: CASSLEEGAHTGELFF. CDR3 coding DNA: TGTGCCAGCAGCTTAGAGGAGGGGGCGCACACCGGGGAGCTGTTTTTT.

CDR3 coding DNA: TGTGCCAGCAGTGACCCCTTCTCCTACAATGAGCAGTTCTTC. This codes for CASSDPFSYNEQFF. The rearrangement links TRBV2 to TRBJ2-1; D gene unclear. The length of the CDR3 is 14 residues. V was pared by 3 bases and J by 0 bases, with 6 bases between. From germline, CDR1 is SNHLY and CDR2 FYNNEI.

CDR3 sequence: CASSLARGDEQYF. Here the CDR3 DNA reads TGTGCCAGCAGTTTAGCAAGGGGAGACGAGCAGTACTTC. This chain connects TRBV28 to TRBJ2-7, with D perhaps TRBD1 or TRBD2 (5 bases each). The V end lost 2 bases, the J end lost 5 bases, and 10 bases lay between the germline ends. This CDR3 has 13 amino acids. Germline assignment: CDR1 MDHEN and CDR2 SYDVKM. Complete variable domain (other parts from reference TRBV28 and TRBJ2-7): DVKVTQSSRYLVKRTGEKVFLECVQDMDHENMFWYRQDPGLGLRLIYFSYDVKMKEKGDIPEGYSVSREKKERFSLILESASTNQTSMYLCASSLARGDEQYFGPGTRLTVT.

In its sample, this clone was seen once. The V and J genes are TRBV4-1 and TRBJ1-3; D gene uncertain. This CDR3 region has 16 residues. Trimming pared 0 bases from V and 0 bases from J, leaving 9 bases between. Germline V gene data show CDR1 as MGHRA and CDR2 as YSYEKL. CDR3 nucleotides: TGCGCCAGCAGCCAAGACACGACTAGCTCTGGAAACACCATATATTTT. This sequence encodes CASSQDTTSSGNTIYF.

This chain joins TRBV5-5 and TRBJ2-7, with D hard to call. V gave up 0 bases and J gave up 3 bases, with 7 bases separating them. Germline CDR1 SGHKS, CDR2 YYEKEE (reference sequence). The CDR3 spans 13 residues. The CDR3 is CASSLEMFYEQYF. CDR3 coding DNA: TGTGCCAGCAGCTTGGAGATGTTCTACGAGCAGTACTTC.

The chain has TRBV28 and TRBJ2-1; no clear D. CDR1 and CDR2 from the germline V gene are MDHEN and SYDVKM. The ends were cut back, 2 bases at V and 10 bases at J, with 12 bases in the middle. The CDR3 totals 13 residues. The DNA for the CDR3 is TGTGCCAGCAGTTTAAGGCCGACCCGCGAGCAGTTCTTC. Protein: CASSLRPTREQFF.

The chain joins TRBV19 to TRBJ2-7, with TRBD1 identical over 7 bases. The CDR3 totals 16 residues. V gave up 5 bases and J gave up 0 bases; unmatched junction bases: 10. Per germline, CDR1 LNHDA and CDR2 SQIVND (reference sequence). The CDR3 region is CASSPLPGQSSYEQYF. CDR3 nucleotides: TGTGCCAGTAGTCCGTTACCGGGACAGAGCTCCTACGAGCAGTACTTC.

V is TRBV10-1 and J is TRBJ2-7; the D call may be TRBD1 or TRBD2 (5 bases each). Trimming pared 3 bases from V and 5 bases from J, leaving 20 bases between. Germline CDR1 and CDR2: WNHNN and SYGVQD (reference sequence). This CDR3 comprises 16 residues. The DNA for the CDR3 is TGCGCCAGCAGTGAAAAGACCCGGGACCCCCCTAACGAGCAGTACTTC. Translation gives CASSEKTRDPPNEQYF.

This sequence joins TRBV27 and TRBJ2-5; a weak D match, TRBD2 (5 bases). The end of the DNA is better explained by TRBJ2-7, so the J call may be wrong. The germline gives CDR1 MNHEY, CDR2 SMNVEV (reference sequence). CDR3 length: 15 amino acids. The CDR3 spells CASSLPRGGTYEQYF. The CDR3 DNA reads TGTGCCAGCAGTTTACCTCGCGGAGGAACCTACGAGCAGTACTTC.

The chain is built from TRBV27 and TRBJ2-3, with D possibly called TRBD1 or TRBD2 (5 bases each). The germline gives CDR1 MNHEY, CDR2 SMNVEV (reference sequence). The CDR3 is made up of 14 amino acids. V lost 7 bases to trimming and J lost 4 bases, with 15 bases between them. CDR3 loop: CASTPRGVADTQYF. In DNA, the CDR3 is TGTGCCAGCACCCCGAGGGGAGTAGCAGATACGCAGTATTTT.

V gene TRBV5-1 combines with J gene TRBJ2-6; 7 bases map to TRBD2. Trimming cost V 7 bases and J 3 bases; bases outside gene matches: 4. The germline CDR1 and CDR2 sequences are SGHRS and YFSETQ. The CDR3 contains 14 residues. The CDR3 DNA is TGCGCCAGCGGGGCGGGAGTTGGGGCCAACGTCCTGACTTTC. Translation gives CASGAGVGANVLTF.